The source of this TCR beta chain is a study of cytomegalovirus exposure and HLA in healthy donors. Comment on this clone: The antigen remains undetermined.

Study-wide results and caveats: Listed as cytomegalovirus-associated were around 160 TCR beta chains. Earlier analysis looked at TCR beta V segments, and most were productive about 90% or about 30% of the time. Generally TCR sequences proved uncommon, though certain public TCRs appeared in numerous donors.

Healthy bone marrow donors made up the donor group. The CDR3 loop spans 14 amino acids. J gave up 2 bases and V 6 bases, and 6 bases lay outside the gene matches. Germline CDR1 reads SEHNR; CDR2 reads FQNEAQ (reference sequence). Both 60 Vbeta primers and 13 Jbeta primers went into the PCR. Method: immunoSEQ multiplex PCR; TCRdb's copy keeps in-frame clones and lacks some. The sample carries 130,000 or so clones, 60% to 80% recorded once. The chain uses TRBV7-9 and TRBJ1-2, with 7 positions matching TRBD1. Sequencing was carried out using PBMCs. The clonotype comes from a man aged 40-50 years in good health and CMV-seronegative. CDR3 residues: CASSKGGQNYGYTF. Written as DNA, the CDR3 is TGTGCCAGCAGTAAAGGGGGACAGAACTATGGCTACACCTTC.